Following are 18 T cell receptor beta chains from one sample sequenced in a study of blood T cell repertoires in COVID-19 (dated by TCRdb to about 2020). Libraries were constructed by the immunoSEQ multiplex PCR assay. TCRdb took this table from immuneACCESS and kept in-frame rearrangements with V and J called. Such tables lack part of the clones; where checked against another copy, unresolved V genes explain under half of the gap, and the rest is unexplained. Within this sample are approximately 300,000 clones, with about 82% of them counted one time only. The ten largest clones represent around 1.6% of the sample. The sequenced material came from peripheral blood. The receptor source for this set is a woman in her 50s with acute or convalescent COVID-19.

J is TRBJ2-3 and V is TRBV4-1; 10 bases are shared with TRBD2. Germline V CDR1 and CDR2: MGHRA, YSYEKL. After removal of 8 bases from V and 5 bases from J, the junction contained 10 bases not matched to a gene. This CDR3 region has 15 residues. CDR3 protein: CASASGRAGGDTQYF. CDR3 sequence (DNA): TGCGCCAGCGCCAGCGGGAGGGCCGGTGGAGATACGCAGTATTTT.

The chain links TRBV18 to TRBJ1-4; 8 nucleotides agree with TRBD1. The J segment lost 4 bases and the V segment lost 0 bases, leaving 7 bases of the junction unmatched. The CDR3 loop spans 17 amino acids. In germline, CDR1 is KGHSH, CDR2 LQKENI. CDR3 sequence: CASSPPGQGSGNEKLFF. CDR3 DNA sequence: TGTGCCAGCTCACCACCCGGACAGGGATCGGGTAATGAAAAACTGTTTTTT. Filled out from reference TRBV18 and TRBJ1-4, the complete variable domain reads NAGVMQNPRHLVRRRGQEARLRCSPMKGHSHVYWYRQLPEEGLKFMVYLQKENIIDESGMPKERFSAEFPKEGPSILRIQQVVRGDSAAYFCASSPPGQGSGNEKLFFGSGTQLSVL.

The chain combines TRBV28 with TRBJ2-1; TRBD2 is a possible D gene (6 bases). The CDR3 is made up of 14 amino acids. The V end was cut by 2 bases, the J end by 6 bases, with 11 bases between. Germline CDR1 and CDR2: MDHEN and SYDVKM. The CDR3 bases are TGTGCCAGCAGTTTAACGGGAGTGCCCAATGAGCAGTTCTTC. It encodes CASSLTGVPNEQFF.

The chain recombines TRBV7-9 with TRBJ1-3; D may be TRBD1 (6 bases). CDR3 length equals 16 residues. Trimming removed 1 base at V and 0 bases at J, with 10 bases between. Germline CDR1 SEHNR, CDR2 FQNEAQ (reference sequence). For the CDR3, the DNA is TGTGCCAGCAGCTTAGACAGGGCGTTCTCTGGAAACACCATATATTTT. Its translation is CASSLDRAFSGNTIYF.

This sequence joins TRBV11-2 and TRBJ2-7; TRBD1 is a possible D gene (5 bases). This CDR3 spans 15 amino acids. Per germline, CDR1 SGHAT and CDR2 FQNNGV. Trimming stripped 5 bases from V and 7 bases from J, with 21 bases between. The CDR3 nucleotides are TGTGCCAGCAGCCCACAATGGGGCAGAACTTGGGAGCAGTACTTC. It encodes CASSPQWGRTWEQYF.

This chain uses TRBV18 with TRBJ1-2; D is unclear. The CDR3 has 13 amino acids. V gave up 2 bases and J gave up 5 bases, with 9 bases separating them. The germline V gene encodes CDR1 KGHSH and CDR2 LQKENI. The CDR3 protein is CASSPWAQYGYTF. The DNA for the CDR3 is TGTGCCAGCTCACCATGGGCTCAGTATGGCTACACCTTC.

The CDR3 nucleotides are TGTGCCACCAGCAGAGAATCCTACGGGGGCACTGAAGCTTTCTTT. Its translation: CATSRESYGGTEAFF. The gene calls are TRBV15 and TRBJ1-1; maybe TRBD1 (5 bases). The CDR3 totals 15 residues. V was cut by 0 bases and J by 4 bases, with 12 bases left in between. The V gene's germline CDR1 is LNHNV and CDR2 YYDKDF (reference sequence).

The rearrangement joins TRBV9 to TRBJ1-1; TRBD1 matches at 10 bases. CDR1 is SGDLS and CDR2 is YYNGEE in the germline V gene. With V trimmed by 2 bases and J by 4 bases, 5 bases remained unmatched. The CDR3 sequence is 15 residues long. The CDR3, as DNA: TGTGCCAGCAGCGTGGGGACAGGGGTGGGCACTGAAGCTTTCTTT. Its translation is CASSVGTGVGTEAFF.

The V gene is TRBV19, the J gene TRBJ2-1; TRBD1 might be the D (7 bases). CDR1 and CDR2 from the germline V gene are LNHDA and SQIVND (reference sequence). This CDR3 is 13 amino acids long. Trimming pared 6 bases from V and 4 bases from J, leaving 10 bases between. The CDR3 is CASSAGGYNEQFF. As DNA, the CDR3 is TGTGCCAGTAGCGCAGGGGGGTACAATGAGCAGTTCTTC.

This rearrangement joins TRBV5-1 to TRBJ2-7; 9 bases are shared with TRBD2. The CDR3 sequence is 16 residues long. After removal of 0 bases from V and 0 bases from J, the junction contained 4 bases not matched to a gene. Germline loops: CDR1 SGHRS, CDR2 YFSETQ. In DNA form, the CDR3 reads TGCGCCAGCAGCTTGGTCTTTAGCGGGAGCTCCTACGAGCAGTACTTC. This sequence encodes CASSLVFSGSSYEQYF.

This chain uses TRBV6-4 with TRBJ1-6; no clear D gene. The V gene's germline CDR1 is MRHNA and CDR2 SNTAGT. Trimming shortened V by 2 bases and J by 8 bases, and 7 bases separated the two germline ends. This CDR3 is built from 13 residues. CDR3 residues: CASSDGGDSPLHF. DNA of the CDR3: TGTGCCAGCAGTGACGGAGGTGATTCACCCCTCCACTTT.

The chain uses TRBV10-3 and TRBJ2-5, with 9 bases matching TRBD2. This CDR3 has 17 amino acids. In germline, CDR1 is ENHRY, CDR2 SYGVKD. V trimming: 3 bases; J trimming: 5 bases; junction bases outside the gene matches: 13. CDR3 region: CAISDGKAGGPRETQYF. CDR3 DNA: TGTGCCATCAGTGACGGGAAGGCGGGAGGGCCCCGGGAGACCCAGTACTTC.

J is TRBJ1-1 and V is TRBV6-5; maybe TRBD1 (6 bases). Germline V gene sequence: CDR1 MNHEY, CDR2 SVGAGI. The length of the CDR3 is 14 residues. V was pared by 5 bases and J by 5 bases, with 15 bases between. This CDR3 reads CASSPGQPGTEAFF. The CDR3, as DNA: TGTGCCAGCAGTCCCGGACAGCCGGGGACTGAAGCTTTCTTT.

The J gene is TRBJ2-1, the V gene TRBV3-1 (or the pseudogene TRBV3-2); D may be TRBD2 (6 bases). CDR3 length equals 17 residues. Germline V gene sequence: CDR1 LGHDT, CDR2 YNNKEL (reference sequence). Trimming removed 1 base at V and 8 bases at J, with 21 bases between. The chain's CDR3 is CASSQVYSGLLVDEQFF. CDR3 sequence (DNA): TGTGCCAGCAGCCAAGTCTATAGCGGCTTGCTTGTAGATGAGCAGTTCTTC.

The J gene is TRBJ2-2, the V gene TRBV19; TRBD2 agrees at 10 bases. Germline lookup yields CDR1 LNHDA and CDR2 SQIVND (reference sequence). The CDR3 sequence is 16 residues long. Germline trimming cut 5 bases from V and 5 bases from J; bases unmatched to any gene: 8. CDR3 residues: CASSSLAGVGTGELFF. In DNA, the CDR3 is TGTGCCAGTAGTTCTCTAGCGGGAGTAGGGACCGGGGAGCTGTTTTTT.

This sequence joins TRBV19 and TRBJ1-4; D is ambiguous. Germline loops: CDR1 LNHDA, CDR2 SQIVND (reference sequence). The germline V and J ends were trimmed by 6 bases and 0 bases, with 14 bases remaining between them. The CDR3 is 16 residues long. As DNA, the CDR3 is TGTGCCAGTAGCCCCGTCCAAGCTGCAACTAATGAAAAACTGTTTTTT. Translation gives CASSPVQAATNEKLFF.

V gene TRBV12-3 or TRBV12-4 combines with J gene TRBJ2-2, with 10 positions matching TRBD2. The CDR3 has 12 amino acids. After removal of 6 bases from V and 14 bases from J, the junction contained 6 bases not matched to a gene. CDR3 sequence reads: CASSAGTSVLFF. Here the CDR3 DNA reads TGTGCCAGCAGCGCCGGGACTAGCGTCCTGTTTTTT.

J is TRBJ1-6 and V is TRBV5-6; D perhaps matches TRBD1 (6 bases). The V end was cut by 3 bases, the J end by 4 bases, with 14 bases between. Germline values: CDR1 SGHDT, CDR2 YYEEEE. There are 16 residues in the CDR3. CDR3 DNA sequence: TGTGCCAGCAGCTCGATGGAGGACAGTTATAATTCACCCCTCCACTTT. Translation: CASSSMEDSYNSPLHF.